These 32 T cell receptor beta chains were all obtained from the same sample, sequenced in a study of cytomegalovirus exposure and HLA in healthy donors. PCR primers comprised 60 Vbeta and 13 Jbeta primers. The data were produced by immunoSEQ multiplex PCR, yet TCRdb's version contains in-frame clones alone and is incomplete. The data hold about 130,000 clones, with more than 8% observed a single time. Material for sequencing was PBMCs. These receptors came from a man in his forties in good health and CMV-seronegative.

The CDR3 spells CASSNRDRGYGYTF. In nucleotides, the CDR3 is TGTGCCAGCAGTAACCGGGACAGGGGCTATGGCTACACCTTC. The V call is TRBV6-6, the J call TRBJ1-2, with 10 bases lining up with TRBD1. Germline trimming cut 5 bases from V and 4 bases from J; bases unmatched to any gene: 4. CDR1 and CDR2 (germline): MNHNY, SVGAGI (reference sequence). The length of the CDR3 is 14 residues.

This clone was observed a handful of times. CDR3 protein: CASSRWTGENIQYF. The CDR3 DNA reads as TGTGCCAGTAGTCGCTGGACAGGGGAAAACATTCAGTACTTC. The chain has TRBV19 and TRBJ2-4, with TRBD1 matching 9 bases. The junction had 4 bases not matched to a gene; V was cut back by 5 bases and J by 5 bases. Germline CDR1 is LNHDA and CDR2 is SQIVND (reference sequence). This CDR3 has 14 residues.

The gene calls are TRBV28 and TRBJ1-1; TRBD1 aligns across 8 bases. This CDR3 has 14 amino acids. V shed 6 bases and J 3 bases; nucleotides not matched to a gene: 6. CDR1 is MDHEN, CDR2 SYDVKM, per germline. The CDR3 DNA reads TGTGCCAGCAGCCCGACAGGGGTAGACACTGAAGCTTTCTTT. This translates into CASSPTGVDTEAFF.

The chain recombines TRBV11-2 with TRBJ2-7; maybe TRBD2 (5 bases). Germline V gene data show CDR1 as SGHAT and CDR2 as FQNNGV. CDR3 length: 13 residues. V gave up 3 bases and J gave up 0 bases, with 6 bases separating them. CDR3 coding DNA: TGTGCCAGCAGCTTTCTAGCCTCCTACGAGCAGTACTTC. Protein sequence: CASSFLASYEQYF.

This clone was observed a few times. The genes are TRBV6-6 and TRBJ1-1; TRBD1 might be the D (6 bases). The CDR3 totals 13 residues. The germline gives CDR1 MNHNY, CDR2 SVGAGI (reference sequence). With 5 bases removed from V and 4 bases from J, the gap between germline ends came to 11 bases. The CDR3 is CASSRGSSTEAFF. The CDR3 coding sequence is TGTGCCAGCAGTAGGGGGTCAAGCACTGAAGCTTTCTTT.

There are many counts of this clone. J is TRBJ1-4 and V is TRBV29-1; tentative D call: TRBD1 (6 bases). The V and J ends lost 4 bases and 8 bases respectively, with 8 bases between them. The CDR3 runs 11 residues. Germline-derived CDR1 and CDR2 are SQVTM and ANQGSEA. DNA for the CDR3: TGCAGCGTTGGGCAGGGGGAAAAACTGTTTTTT. It is translated as CSVGQGEKLFF.

This clone appeared a few times. This chain uses TRBV12-5 with TRBJ2-1; a possible D gene is TRBD2 (5 bases). The CDR3 is 12 amino acids. The V end was cut by 3 bases, the J end by 8 bases, with 8 bases between. The germline CDR1 and CDR2 sequences are LGHNT and FRNRAP. DNA of the CDR3: TGTGCTAGTGGTTTTAGCGTACATGAGCAGTTCTTC. Its protein product is CASGFSVHEQFF.

The genes are TRBV5-1 and TRBJ1-2; TRBD1 aligns across 8 bases. The germline V gene has CDR1 SGHRS and CDR2 YFSETQ. The CDR3 covers 13 residues. V dropped 0 bases and J dropped 8; count of bases not matched to a gene: 3. CDR3 nucleotide sequence: TGCGCCAGCAGCTTGGGACCAGGGGGCGGCTACACCTTC. This translates into CASSLGPGGGYTF.

This sequence joins TRBV4-3 and TRBJ1-2; 7 bases agree with TRBD1. There are 14 residues in the CDR3. Germline-derived CDR1 and CDR2 are LGHNA and YSLEER. The V gene end was trimmed by 5 bases and the J gene end by 9 bases; junction bases not matched to a gene: 12. DNA of the CDR3: TGCGCCAGCAGCAAAGGGGCAGGACAGGATCGCTACACCTTC. Its translation is CASSKGAGQDRYTF.

This clone occurred a few times. The chain couples TRBV7-9 to TRBJ2-3, with 11 bases identical to TRBD2. From germline, CDR1 is SEHNR and CDR2 FQNEAQ (reference sequence). The J segment lost 0 bases and the V segment lost 4 bases, leaving 3 bases of the junction unmatched. There are 16 residues in the CDR3. The DNA of the CDR3 is TGTGCCAGCAGCTCACTAGCGGGGGATAGCACAGATACGCAGTATTTT. Protein sequence: CASSSLAGDSTDTQYF.

The V gene is TRBV14, the J gene TRBJ1-2, with D hard to call. The CDR3 loop spans 13 amino acids. CDR1 and CDR2 (germline): SGHDN, FVKESK. Trimming cost V 2 bases and J 4 bases, with 8 bases left between them. The CDR3 DNA is TGTGCCAGCAGCCAACTGCGGGGCTATGGCTACACCTTC. It translates to CASSQLRGYGYTF.

In its sample, this clone was seen a few times. The chain links TRBV5-1 to TRBJ2-5; 11 bases are shared with TRBD1. This CDR3 contains 14 residues. Germline V gene sequence: CDR1 SGHRS, CDR2 YFSETQ. With 4 bases clipped from V and 5 bases from J, the junction kept 4 bases outside the gene matches. The CDR3 DNA follows: TGCGCCAGCAGCGTGGGACAGGGGGAGGAGACCCAGTACTTC. Amino acids: CASSVGQGEETQYF. Based on the CDR3 plus reference TRBV5-1 and TRBJ2-5, the full variable domain is KAGVTQTPRYLIKTRGQQVTLSCSPISGHRSVSWYQQTPGQGLQFLFEYFSETQRNKGNFPGRFSGRQFSNSRSEMNVSTLELGDSALYLCASSVGQGEETQYFGPGTRLLVL.

This clone was counted only a few times. This rearrangement joins TRBV7-2 to TRBJ1-2; D is possibly TRBD1 (6 bases). The V gene lost 1 base and the J gene lost 4 bases, with 13 bases spanning the gap. This CDR3 has 15 residues. Germline lookup yields CDR1 SGHTA and CDR2 FQGNSA. The CDR3 protein is CASSLGAGEGYGYTF. In nucleotides, the CDR3 is TGTGCCAGCAGCTTAGGGGCAGGGGAAGGCTATGGCTACACCTTC.

This sequence joins TRBV7-9 and TRBJ1-2; no reliable D call. The CDR3 totals 12 residues. CDR1 is SEHNR and CDR2 is FQNEAQ in the germline V gene (reference sequence). V was cut by 1 base and J by 8 bases, with 8 bases left in between. CDR3 in DNA: TGTGCCAGCAGCTTAGGGGAGTGGGGCTACACCTTC. Translated: CASSLGEWGYTF.

The chain employs TRBV6-4 and TRBJ2-3; 11 nucleotides line up with TRBD2. This CDR3 contains 15 residues. Losses at the gene ends were 3 bases for V and 2 bases for J; bases not matched to a gene: 1. CDR1 MRHNA and CDR2 SNTAGT come from the germline V gene. The CDR3 reads CASSELAGDTDTQYF. CDR3 nucleotide sequence: TGTGCCAGCAGTGAACTAGCGGGGGACACAGATACGCAGTATTTT.

This chain uses TRBV5-1 with TRBJ2-7; a possible D gene is TRBD2 (5 bases). The germline gives CDR1 SGHRS, CDR2 YFSETQ. This CDR3 comprises 13 residues. The V end lost 4 bases, the J end lost 5 bases, and 13 bases lay between the germline ends. The CDR3 is CASSLTRMNEQYF. CDR3 DNA sequence: TGCGCCAGCAGCCTAACTAGGATGAACGAGCAGTACTTC.

This chain connects TRBV19 to TRBJ2-5; TRBD1 is a possible D gene (6 bases). The V end was cut by 5 bases, the J end by 5 bases, with 18 bases between. CDR3 size: 15 residues. Germline V gene data show CDR1 as LNHDA and CDR2 as SQIVND (reference sequence). CDR3 DNA: TGTGCCAGTAGTGTTACCTTATCTAGGGGGGAGACCCAGTACTTC. This codes for CASSVTLSRGETQYF.

There are a few counts of this clone. The chain combines TRBV7-9 with TRBJ1-2, with TRBD1 as a possible D gene (6 bases). CDR1 is SEHNR and CDR2 is FQNEAQ in the germline V gene (reference sequence). The CDR3 extends over 12 amino acids. V lost 3 bases and J 6 bases, leaving 8 bases between the germline ends. CDR3 nucleotides: TGTGCCAGCAGCTTGGGGGCGAATGGCTACACCTTC. It specifies CASSLGANGYTF.

This clone was detected a few times. Here the CDR3 DNA reads TGTGCCAGCAGCCCGCCGGGACTAGCGGTTACAGATACGCAGTATTTT. Amino acids: CASSPPGLAVTDTQYF. The V call is TRBV14, the J call TRBJ2-3, with 11 bases that match TRBD2. After removal of 4 bases from V and 3 bases from J, the junction contained 6 bases not matched to a gene. Germline V gene sequence: CDR1 SGHDN, CDR2 FVKESK. CDR3 length equals 16 residues.

This chain links TRBV27 with TRBJ2-3; 7 bases match TRBD1. V dropped 6 bases and J dropped 9; count of bases not matched to a gene: 3. The CDR3 extends over 11 amino acids. The V gene's germline CDR1 is MNHEY and CDR2 SMNVEV (reference sequence). The chain's CDR3 is CASRQGYTQYF. The DNA for the CDR3 is TGTGCCAGCAGACAGGGGTACACGCAGTATTTT.

This clone showed up just a few times. The chain is built from TRBV5-1 and TRBJ2-2; D may be TRBD2 (7 bases). V was shortened by 3 bases and J by 3 bases, with 12 bases between the two germline ends. This CDR3 is 15 amino acids long. CDR1 is SGHRS, CDR2 YFSETQ, per germline. CDR3 in amino acids: CASSSTGRDTGELFF. The CDR3 DNA sequence: TGCGCCAGCAGCTCTACAGGGAGGGACACCGGGGAGCTGTTTTTT.

This clone has more than one count but fewer than ten. The rearrangement links TRBV27 to TRBJ1-2; a possible D gene is TRBD1 (6 bases). V lost 6 bases, J lost 4 bases, and 15 bases lay in between. Germline V CDR1 and CDR2: MNHEY, SMNVEV (reference sequence). This CDR3 has 14 amino acids. CDR3 bases: TGTGCCAGCAGCCCGGGACACCTTCGCTATGGCTACACCTTC. It translates to CASSPGHLRYGYTF.

The V call is TRBV7-9, the J call TRBJ1-1; perhaps TRBD1 as D (5 bases). The CDR3 runs 13 residues. Trimming pared 4 bases from V and 4 bases from J, leaving 10 bases between. Looked up from germline, CDR1 is SEHNR and CDR2 is FQNEAQ (reference sequence). The DNA of the CDR3 is TGTGCCAGCAGCTCCCGGGGGGGCACTGAAGCTTTCTTT. The encoded protein is CASSSRGGTEAFF. The full variable domain, completed using reference TRBV7-9 and TRBJ1-1, is DTGVSQNPRHKITKRGQNVTFRCDPISEHNRLYWYRQTLGQGPEFLTYFQNEAQLEKSRLLSDRFSAERPKGSFSTLEIQRTEQGDSAMYLCASSSRGGTEAFFGQGTRLTVV.

The gene calls are TRBV5-6 and TRBJ2-4; D perhaps matches TRBD1 (6 bases). CDR3 size: 14 residues. V was clipped by 3 bases and J by 4 bases, with 11 bases between them. Germline V gene data show CDR1 as SGHDT and CDR2 as YYEEEE. CDR3 bases: TGTGCCAGCAGCTACCTGGGGGCAAAAAACATTCAGTACTTC. As protein: CASSYLGAKNIQYF.

The chain couples TRBV5-5 to TRBJ1-1, with unresolved D. This CDR3 has 13 amino acids. V lost 1 base to trimming and J lost 10 bases, with 14 bases between them. Looked up from germline, CDR1 is SGHKS and CDR2 is YYEKEE (reference sequence). Written as DNA, the CDR3 is TGTGCCAGCAGCTTGCCACCTGGGCTGGTAGCTTTCTTT. Translating gives CASSLPPGLVAFF.

This clone was observed a handful of times. The chain is built from TRBV9 and TRBJ1-6, with 7 bases that match TRBD1. V shed 0 bases and J 5 bases; nucleotides not matched to a gene: 5. Germline CDR1 and CDR2: SGDLS and YYNGEE. This CDR3 has 16 amino acids. The CDR3 coding sequence is TGTGCCAGCAGCGTAGGGGACAGCAGAAATAATTCACCCCTCCACTTT. This encodes CASSVGDSRNNSPLHF.

This clone was found a few times. The chain employs TRBV12-5 and TRBJ1-2; D gene ambiguous. Germline CDR1 reads LGHNT; CDR2 reads FRNRAP. The CDR3 has 12 residues. With 6 bases removed from V and 8 bases from J, the gap between germline ends came to 13 bases. CDR3 loop: CASGAFGSGYTF. CDR3 nucleotide sequence: TGTGCTAGTGGCGCTTTCGGGAGCGGCTACACCTTC. Full variable domain (outside the CDR3, taken from reference TRBV12-5 and TRBJ1-2): DARVTQTPRHKVTEMGQEVTMRCQPILGHNTVFWYRQTMMQGLELLAYFRNRAPLDDSGMPKDRFSAEMPDATLATLKIQPSEPRDSAVYFCASGAFGSGYTFGSGTRLTVV.

A few counts support this clone. The chain has TRBV11-2 and TRBJ2-5; 9 bases line up with TRBD2. The CDR3 totals 15 residues. CDR1 and CDR2 from the germline V gene are SGHAT and FQNNGV. The ends lost 5 bases at V and 4 bases at J; junction bases unmatched: 8. In nucleotides, the CDR3 is TGTGCCAGCAGCCCTACGGCGGGGGGGCGAGAGACCCAGTACTTC. It translates to CASSPTAGGRETQYF.

The chain couples TRBV4-1 to TRBJ2-5, with 10 bases that match TRBD1. The end of the DNA fits TRBJ2-7 better, so the J call may be wrong. Germline CDR1 is MGHRA and CDR2 is YSYEKL. This CDR3 contains 15 residues. The CDR3, as DNA: TGCGCCAGCAGCCACCCTGGGACAGGGGTTGACGAGCAGTACTTC. Translated: CASSHPGTGVDEQYF.

The sample holds a few counts of this clone. This chain uses TRBV5-1 with TRBJ1-3, with 7 bases lining up with TRBD1. The CDR3 loop spans 19 amino acids. Trimming took 4 bases from V and 0 from J; bases not matched to a gene: 16. The germline V gene encodes CDR1 SGHRS and CDR2 YFSETQ. The CDR3 sequence is CASSRSGTAIPSSGNTIYF. The CDR3, as DNA: TGCGCCAGCAGCAGGTCCGGGACAGCGATCCCTAGCTCTGGAAACACCATATATTTT.

This clone was recorded a few times. The rearrangement joins TRBV19 to TRBJ1-5; perhaps TRBD1 as D (6 bases). The CDR3 is 15 residues long. The germline V gene has CDR1 LNHDA and CDR2 SQIVND (reference sequence). Trimming removed 3 bases from V and 7 bases from J, with 16 bases in between. DNA for the CDR3: TGTGCCAGTAGTATGACACTCACAGGGAACCAGCCCCAGCATTTT. Translation: CASSMTLTGNQPQHF.

Only a few counts were recorded for this clone. The same CDR3 arises from other DNA sequences in this sample as well. This chain connects TRBV9 to TRBJ1-1; D remains unclear. Germline values: CDR1 SGDLS, CDR2 YYNGEE. The V and J ends lost 0 bases and 0 bases respectively, with 3 bases between them. The CDR3 totals 13 residues. In DNA, the CDR3 is TGTGCCAGCAGCGTAGCCGTGAACACTGAAGCTTTCTTT. It is translated as CASSVAVNTEAFF.